The sequence of this TCR beta chain was determined in a study of T cells in Graves' hyperthyroidism and ophthalmopathy. This clonotype was counted many times. Germline trimming cut 6 bases from V and 7 bases from J; bases unmatched to any gene: 3. Germline CDR1 DFQATT, CDR2 SNEGSKA (reference sequence). This CDR3 is built from 12 residues. Researchers amplified the TCR beta CDR3 regions from RNA transcripts. The TCR CDR3 was amplified in a first-round RT-PCR using the HTBI primer set. TCRdb re-derived calls from the multiplex PCR reads in MiXCR, one entry per CDR3 protein. This table has around 540,000 distinct CDR3 sequences, around 15% appearing once.

Specimen: blood. This TCR was recovered from a woman aged 25 to 39 with Graves' ophthalmopathy. This chain links TRBV20-1 with TRBJ1-5, with 10 bases matching TRBD1. CDR3 sequence (DNA): TGCAGTGCCGGACAGGGGGGACAGCCCCAGCATTTT. Its translation: CSAGQGGQPQHF.